This T cell receptor beta chain was captured by sequencing in a study of identical twins. TCRdb recomputed calls from the 5' RACE reads with MiXCR, one row per CDR3 protein. Seen here are 300,000 to 400,000 distinct CDR3 sequences, over 9% observed once, and the top ten hold approximately 7.5%. These records were also assigned to another study, of yellow fever vaccine responses in identical twins.

The TCR originated in a woman aged 18-35 years in good health. The sequenced sample was CD8+ T cells sorted from blood.

CDR3 loop: CASSLAGAVTDTQYF. DNA for the CDR3: TGTGCCAGCAGTTTAGCGGGGGCCGTCACAGATACGCAGTATTTT. V gene TRBV2 combines with J gene TRBJ2-3; 9 bases agree with TRBD2. This CDR3 contains 15 residues. CDR1 is SNHLY and CDR2 is FYNNEI in the germline V gene. Trimming cost V 5 bases and J 2 bases; bases outside gene matches: 5.